The text below deals with one T cell receptor beta chain. The time point: blood 4 weeks post-SBRT, at nephrectomy. Treatment described: 15 Gy SBRT to primary tumor, nephrectomy 4 weeks later. Using immunoSEQ multiplex PCR, the repertoire was profiled, and TCRdb retains in-frame clones only, with some absent. The sample contains 150,000 to 200,000 clones, 88% of which appear only once. Per the germline V gene, CDR1 is SGHNT and CDR2 is YYREEE (reference sequence). Trimming took 5 bases from V and 4 from J; bases not matched to a gene: 11. The CDR3 has 15 amino acids. This sample was taken from a study of radiation and T cells in renal cell carcinoma.

The material sequenced was blood, taken from a patient whose treatment included radiotherapy and nephrectomy. This chain links TRBV5-4 with TRBJ2-5; 7 nucleotides match TRBD1. This clonotype was sampled from a woman between 50 and 59 years old with renal cell carcinoma. The CDR3 region is CASSSGTARRETQYF. The CDR3 DNA is TGTGCCAGCAGTTCCGGGACAGCCCGGAGAGAGACCCAGTACTTC.